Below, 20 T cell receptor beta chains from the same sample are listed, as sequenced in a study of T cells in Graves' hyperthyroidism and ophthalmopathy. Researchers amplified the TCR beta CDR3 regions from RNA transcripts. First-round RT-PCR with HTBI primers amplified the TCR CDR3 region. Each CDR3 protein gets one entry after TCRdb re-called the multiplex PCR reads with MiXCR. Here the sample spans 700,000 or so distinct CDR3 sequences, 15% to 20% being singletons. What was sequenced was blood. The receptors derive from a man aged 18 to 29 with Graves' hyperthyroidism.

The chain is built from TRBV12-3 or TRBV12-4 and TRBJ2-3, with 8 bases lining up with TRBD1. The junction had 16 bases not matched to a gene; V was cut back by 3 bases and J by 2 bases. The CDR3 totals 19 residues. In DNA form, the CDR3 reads TGTGCCAGCAGTTTCCTGGGTGATGGCAGGGGGCGCATCACAGATACGCAGTATTTT. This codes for CASSFLGDGRGRITDTQYF.

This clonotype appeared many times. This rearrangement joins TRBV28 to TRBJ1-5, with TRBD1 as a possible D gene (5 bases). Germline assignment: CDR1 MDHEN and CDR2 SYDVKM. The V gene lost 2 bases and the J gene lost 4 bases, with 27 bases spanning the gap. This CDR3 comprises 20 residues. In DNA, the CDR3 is TGTGCCAGCAGTTTAGGGTGGCTCGGGGGGGAGGGCAGGATTAATCAGCCCCAGCATTTT. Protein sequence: CASSLGWLGGEGRINQPQHF.

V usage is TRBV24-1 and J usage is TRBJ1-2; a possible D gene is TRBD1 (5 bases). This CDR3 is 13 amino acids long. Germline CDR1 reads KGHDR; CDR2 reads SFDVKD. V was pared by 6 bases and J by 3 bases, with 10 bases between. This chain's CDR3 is CATSRGGHYGYTF. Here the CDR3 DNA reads TGTGCCACCAGTCGGGGGGGTCACTATGGCTACACCTTC.

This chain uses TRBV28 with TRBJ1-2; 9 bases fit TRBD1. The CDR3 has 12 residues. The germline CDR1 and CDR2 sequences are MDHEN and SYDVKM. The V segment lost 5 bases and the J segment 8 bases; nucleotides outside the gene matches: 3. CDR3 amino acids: CASSGDRAGYTF. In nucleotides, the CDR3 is TGTGCCAGCAGTGGGGACAGGGCGGGCTACACCTTC.

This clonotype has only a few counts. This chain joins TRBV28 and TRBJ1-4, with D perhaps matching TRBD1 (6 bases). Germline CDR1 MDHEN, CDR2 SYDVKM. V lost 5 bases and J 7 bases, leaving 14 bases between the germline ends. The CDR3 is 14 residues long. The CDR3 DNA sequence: TGTGCCAGCAGTGTAGGGGGGCGGGTTGAAAAACTGTTTTTT. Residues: CASSVGGRVEKLFF.

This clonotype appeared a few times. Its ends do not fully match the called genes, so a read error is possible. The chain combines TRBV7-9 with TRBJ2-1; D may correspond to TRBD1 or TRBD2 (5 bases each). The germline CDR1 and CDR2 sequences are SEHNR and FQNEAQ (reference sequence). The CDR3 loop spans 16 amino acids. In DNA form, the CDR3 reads TGTGCCAGCAGCCAACGGCTAATGGGACCCTACAATGAGCAGCTCTTC. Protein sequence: CASSQRLMGPYNEQLF.

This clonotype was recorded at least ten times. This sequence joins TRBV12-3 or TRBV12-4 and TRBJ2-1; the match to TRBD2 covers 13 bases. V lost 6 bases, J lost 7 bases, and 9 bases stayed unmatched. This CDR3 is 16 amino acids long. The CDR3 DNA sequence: TGTGCCAGCAGGACTATACTAGCGGGAGGGGCGAATGAGCAGTTCTTC. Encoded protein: CASRTILAGGANEQFF.

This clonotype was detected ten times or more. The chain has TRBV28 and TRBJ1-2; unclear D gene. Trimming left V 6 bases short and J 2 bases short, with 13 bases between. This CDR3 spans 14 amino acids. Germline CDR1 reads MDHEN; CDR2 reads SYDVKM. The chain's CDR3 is CASRTPGGNYGYTF. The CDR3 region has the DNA TGTGCCAGCAGAACACCGGGCGGAAACTATGGCTACACCTTC.

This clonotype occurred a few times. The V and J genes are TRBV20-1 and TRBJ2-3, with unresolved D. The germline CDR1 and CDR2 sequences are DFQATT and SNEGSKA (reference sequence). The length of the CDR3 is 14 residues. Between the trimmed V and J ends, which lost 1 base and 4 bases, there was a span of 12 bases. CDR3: CSARVGISADTQYF. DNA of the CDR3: TGCAGTGCTAGAGTTGGGATCTCCGCAGATACGCAGTATTTT.

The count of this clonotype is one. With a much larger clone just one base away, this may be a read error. The CDR3 DNA sequence: TGTGCCAGCACCCCTCGTAGTTCAGACTACGAGCAGTACTTC. Its protein product is CASTPRSSDYEQYF. The V gene is TRBV28, the J gene TRBJ2-7; no definite D call. V lost 7 bases and J lost 3, with 16 bases in between. The CDR3 extends over 14 amino acids. CDR1 is MDHEN, CDR2 SYDVKM, per germline.

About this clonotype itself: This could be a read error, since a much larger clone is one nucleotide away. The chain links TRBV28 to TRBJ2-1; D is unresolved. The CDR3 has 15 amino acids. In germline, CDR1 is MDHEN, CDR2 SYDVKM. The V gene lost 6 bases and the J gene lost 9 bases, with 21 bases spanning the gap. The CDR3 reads CASSLSGPGFGEQFF. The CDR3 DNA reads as TGTGCCAGCAGCCTCTCAGGACCCGGTTTCGGTGAGCAGTTCTTC.

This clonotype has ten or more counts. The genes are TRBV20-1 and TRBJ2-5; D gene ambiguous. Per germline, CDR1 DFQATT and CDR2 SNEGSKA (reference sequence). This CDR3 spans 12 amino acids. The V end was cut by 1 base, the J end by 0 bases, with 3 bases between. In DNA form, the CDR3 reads TGCAGTGCTAGAGGGTACCAAGAGACCCAGTACTTC. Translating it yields CSARGYQETQYF.

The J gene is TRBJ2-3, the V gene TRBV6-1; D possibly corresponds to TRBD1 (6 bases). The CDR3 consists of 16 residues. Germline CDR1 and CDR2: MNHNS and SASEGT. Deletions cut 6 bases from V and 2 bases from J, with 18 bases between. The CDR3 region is CASRHTGRYHTDTQYF. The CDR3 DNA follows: TGTGCCAGCAGACATACAGGGAGATATCACACAGATACGCAGTATTTT.

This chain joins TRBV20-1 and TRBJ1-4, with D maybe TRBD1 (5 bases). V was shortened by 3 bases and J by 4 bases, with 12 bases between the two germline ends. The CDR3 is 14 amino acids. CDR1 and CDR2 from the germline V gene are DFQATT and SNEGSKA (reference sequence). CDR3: CSASYKGFNEKLFF. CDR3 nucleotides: TGCAGTGCTAGTTATAAGGGGTTTAATGAAAAACTGTTTTTT.

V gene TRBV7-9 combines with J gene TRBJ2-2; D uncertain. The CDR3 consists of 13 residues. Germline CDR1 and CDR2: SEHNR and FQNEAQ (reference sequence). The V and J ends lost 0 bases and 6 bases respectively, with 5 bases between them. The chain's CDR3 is CASSLARSGELFF. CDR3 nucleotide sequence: TGTGCCAGCAGCTTAGCGAGGTCCGGGGAGCTGTTTTTT. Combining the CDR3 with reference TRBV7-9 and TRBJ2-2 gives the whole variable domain DTGVSQNPRHKITKRGQNVTFRCDPISEHNRLYWYRQTLGQGPEFLTYFQNEAQLEKSRLLSDRFSAERPKGSFSTLEIQRTEQGDSAMYLCASSLARSGELFFGEGSRLTVL.

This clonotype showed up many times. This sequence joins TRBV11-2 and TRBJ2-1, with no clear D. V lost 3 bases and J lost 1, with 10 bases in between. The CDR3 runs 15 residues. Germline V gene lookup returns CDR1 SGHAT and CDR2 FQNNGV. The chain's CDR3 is CASSFGLGSYNEQFF. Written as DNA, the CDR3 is TGTGCCAGCAGCTTCGGCCTGGGTTCCTACAATGAGCAGTTCTTC. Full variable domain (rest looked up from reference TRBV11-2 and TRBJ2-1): EAGVAQSPRYKIIEKRQSVAFWCNPISGHATLYWYQQILGQGPKLLIQFQNNGVVDDSQLPKDRFSAERLKGVDSTLKIQPAKLEDSAVYLCASSFGLGSYNEQFFGPGTRLTVL.

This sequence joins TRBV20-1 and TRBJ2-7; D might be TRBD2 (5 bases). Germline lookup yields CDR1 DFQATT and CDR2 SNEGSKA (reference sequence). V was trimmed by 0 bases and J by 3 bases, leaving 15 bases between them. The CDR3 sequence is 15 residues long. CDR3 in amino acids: CSARDDGRAFYEQYF. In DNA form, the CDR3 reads TGCAGTGCTAGAGATGATGGGCGGGCCTTCTACGAGCAGTACTTC.

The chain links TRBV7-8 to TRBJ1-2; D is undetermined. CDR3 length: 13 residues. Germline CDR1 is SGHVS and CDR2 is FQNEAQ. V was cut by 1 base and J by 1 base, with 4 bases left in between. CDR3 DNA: TGTGCCAGCAGCTTAGTAGTTAACTATGGCTACACCTTC. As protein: CASSLVVNYGYTF.

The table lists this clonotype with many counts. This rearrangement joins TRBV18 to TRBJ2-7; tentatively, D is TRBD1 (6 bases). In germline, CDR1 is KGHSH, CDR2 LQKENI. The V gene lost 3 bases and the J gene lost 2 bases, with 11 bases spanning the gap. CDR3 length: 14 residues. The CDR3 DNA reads TGTGCCAGCTCACCTGAAGACAGGACCTACGAGCAGTACTTC. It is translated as CASSPEDRTYEQYF.

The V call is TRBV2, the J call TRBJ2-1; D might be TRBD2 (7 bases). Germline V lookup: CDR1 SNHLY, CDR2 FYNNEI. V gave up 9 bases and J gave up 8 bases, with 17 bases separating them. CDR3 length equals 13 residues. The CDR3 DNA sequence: TGTGCCAGGGGGGGGGCGGGGAGGGATGAGCAGTTCTTC. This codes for CARGGAGRDEQFF.